A single sample gave rise to the 12 T cell receptor beta chains below, sequenced in a study of siplizumab effects on memory and regulatory T cells (dated by TCRdb to between 2018 and 2020). Cells in the mixed lymphocyte reaction were cultured together at 37 degrees C for five to seven days. Library preparation employed the immunoSEQ multiplex PCR assay. TCRdb took over this immuneACCESS table, retaining in-frame rearrangements with V and J assigned. Such tables are incomplete; in checked studies, under half of the missing clones stem from an unresolved V gene, and the remainder is unexplained. The sample has 20,000 or so clones on record, about 45% of them singletons. 6% to 7% of the sample lies in the top ten. Antigens for these TCRs are unknown. Sequenced input: CFSE-low (dividing) CD4+ T cells sorted from an allogeneic mixed lymphocyte reaction. The receptors here all came from a human donor in good health; the cells came from an allogeneic mixed lymphocyte reaction. Some clones in this sample may be carry-over from other donors' samples.

By sample share, this clone is medium-sized. Other DNA sequences within the sample encode an identical CDR3. This rearrangement joins TRBV30 to TRBJ1-1; tentatively, D is TRBD1 (5 bases). This CDR3 contains 12 residues. Between the trimmed V and J ends, which lost 4 bases and 4 bases, there was a span of 10 bases. Germline V gene data show CDR1 as GTSNPN and CDR2 as SVGIG (reference sequence). In DNA form, the CDR3 reads TGTGCCTGGATTGCGGGGGGCACTGAAGCTTTCTTT. It translates to CAWIAGGTEAFF.

The CDR3 loop is CASSIRAGGRGSNQPQHF. Written as DNA, the CDR3 is TGTGCCAGTAGTATTAGGGCAGGGGGTAGAGGAAGCAATCAGCCCCAGCATTTT. This chain connects TRBV19 to TRBJ1-5, with TRBD1 identical over 7 bases. Germline assignment: CDR1 LNHDA and CDR2 SQIVND (reference sequence). The CDR3 consists of 18 residues. J gave up 1 base and V 3 bases, and 12 bases lay outside the gene matches.

V gene TRBV19 combines with J gene TRBJ2-1, with a weak D call TRBD1 (5 bases). Germline loops: CDR1 LNHDA, CDR2 SQIVND (reference sequence). The CDR3 has 15 amino acids. Trimming pared 6 bases from V and 2 bases from J, leaving 14 bases between. The CDR3, as DNA: TGTGCCAGTAGGGAGACAGTCGGGCCCTACAATGAGCAGTTCTTC. Its translation: CASRETVGPYNEQFF. Supplemented by reference TRBV19 and TRBJ2-1, the full variable domain reads DGGITQSPKYLFRKEGQNVTLSCEQNLNHDAMYWYRQDPGQGLRLIYYSQIVNDFQKGDIAEGYSVSREKKESFPLTVTSAQKNPTAFYLCASRETVGPYNEQFFGPGTRLTVL.

This clone has at least ten counts. The chain employs TRBV7-2 and TRBJ2-5; no clear D gene. The V and J ends lost 2 bases and 5 bases respectively, with 6 bases between them. Germline V gene sequence: CDR1 SGHTA, CDR2 FQGNSA. The CDR3 totals 12 residues. Here the CDR3 reads CASSLLTETQYF. The CDR3, as DNA: TGTGCCAGCAGCTTATTGACGGAGACCCAGTACTTC.

The chain has TRBV11-2 and TRBJ2-3; D uncertain. The CDR3 covers 15 residues. Per the germline V gene, CDR1 is SGHAT and CDR2 is FQNNGV. V was clipped by 1 base and J by 1 base, with 9 bases between them. The CDR3 DNA is TGTGCCAGCAGCTTAGCCCTGATGGGCACAGATACGCAGTATTTT. It translates to CASSLALMGTDTQYF.

The rearrangement links TRBV18 to TRBJ1-2; 9 nucleotides align to TRBD1. This CDR3 has 18 residues. The trim removed 1 base at V and 1 base at J, leaving 10 bases unmatched. Per germline, CDR1 KGHSH and CDR2 LQKENI. The CDR3: CASSPLGQGLGNNYGYTF. Written as DNA, the CDR3 is TGTGCCAGCTCACCACTGGGACAGGGTTTAGGGAATAACTATGGCTACACCTTC. Together with reference TRBV18 and TRBJ1-2, the CDR3 gives the full variable domain: NAGVMQNPRHLVRRRGQEARLRCSPMKGHSHVYWYRQLPEEGLKFMVYLQKENIIDESGMPKERFSAEFPKEGPSILRIQQVVRGDSAAYFCASSPLGQGLGNNYGYTFGSGTRLTVV.

The chain is built from TRBV6-5 and TRBJ2-7; D remains ambiguous. The CDR3 has 14 amino acids. Trimming stripped 0 bases from V and 2 bases from J, with 8 bases between. Per the germline V gene, CDR1 is MNHEY and CDR2 is SVGAGI. DNA of the CDR3: TGTGCCAGCAGTTACTCGGCAGAAACCTACGAGCAGTACTTC. As protein: CASSYSAETYEQYF.

This clone was picked up a small number of times. The rearrangement links TRBV6-5 to TRBJ2-1; no clear D gene. The germline V gene has CDR1 MNHEY and CDR2 SVGAGI. V lost 2 bases and J lost 0, with 8 bases in between. The CDR3 totals 15 residues. The CDR3 nucleotides read TGTGCCAGCAGTTACAAAGGCGCCTCCTACAATGAGCAGTTCTTC. This sequence encodes CASSYKGASYNEQFF.

The chain is built from TRBV18 and TRBJ1-6, with TRBD1 as a possible D gene (6 bases). The CDR3 is made up of 14 amino acids. Trimming cost V 0 bases and J 9 bases, with 9 bases left between them. Per the germline V gene, CDR1 is KGHSH and CDR2 is LQKENI. The CDR3 DNA is TGTGCCAGCTCACCACCTACAGGGAGTTCACCCCTCCACTTT. Residues: CASSPPTGSSPLHF. Full variable domain (missing parts from reference TRBV18 and TRBJ1-6): NAGVMQNPRHLVRRRGQEARLRCSPMKGHSHVYWYRQLPEEGLKFMVYLQKENIIDESGMPKERFSAEFPKEGPSILRIQQVVRGDSAAYFCASSPPTGSSPLHFGNGTRLTVT.

The chain carries TRBV10-3 and TRBJ1-6; 9 nucleotides line up with TRBD1. The CDR3 is 15 residues long. Per the germline V gene, CDR1 is ENHRY and CDR2 is SYGVKD. J gave up 7 bases and V 4 bases, and 5 bases lay outside the gene matches. CDR3 in amino acids: CAISVGGTGNSPLHF. CDR3 in DNA: TGTGCCATCAGTGTTGGAGGGACAGGGAATTCACCCCTCCACTTT.

The CDR3 DNA follows: TGTGCCAGCAGCTTAACCGGGACAGGGCCCCAAGAGACCCAGTACTTC. The encoded protein is CASSLTGTGPQETQYF. The chain recombines TRBV7-9 with TRBJ2-5; 9 bases are shared with TRBD1. The germline gives CDR1 SEHNR, CDR2 FQNEAQ (reference sequence). The CDR3 is made up of 16 amino acids. Trimming at V came to 2 bases and at J to 1 base, leaving 5 bases not matched to a gene. The complete variable domain, with remaining parts taken from reference TRBV7-9 and TRBJ2-5, reads DTGVSQNPRHKITKRGQNVTFRCDPISEHNRLYWYRQTLGQGPEFLTYFQNEAQLEKSRLLSDRFSAERPKGSFSTLEIQRTEQGDSAMYLCASSLTGTGPQETQYFGPGTRLLVL.

This rearrangement joins TRBV7-7 to TRBJ2-5, with a possible D match to TRBD2 (5 bases). The ends were cut back, 5 bases at V and 5 bases at J, with 12 bases in the middle. CDR3 length equals 13 residues. The V gene's germline CDR1 is SSHAT and CDR2 FNYEAQ (reference sequence). The CDR3 coding sequence is TGTGCCAGCAGCCCACTAGAGGTGGAGACCCAGTACTTC. Its translation is CASSPLEVETQYF.